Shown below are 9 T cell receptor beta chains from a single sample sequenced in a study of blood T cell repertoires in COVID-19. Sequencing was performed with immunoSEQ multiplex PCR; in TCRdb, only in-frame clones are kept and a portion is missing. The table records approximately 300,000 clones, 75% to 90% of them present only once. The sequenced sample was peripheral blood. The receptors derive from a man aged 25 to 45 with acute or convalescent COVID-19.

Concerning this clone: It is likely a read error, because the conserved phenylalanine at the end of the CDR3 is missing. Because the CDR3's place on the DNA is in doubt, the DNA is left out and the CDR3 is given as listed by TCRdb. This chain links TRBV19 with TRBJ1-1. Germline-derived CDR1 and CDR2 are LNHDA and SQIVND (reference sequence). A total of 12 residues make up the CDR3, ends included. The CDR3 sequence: CASSIVGGYSRR.

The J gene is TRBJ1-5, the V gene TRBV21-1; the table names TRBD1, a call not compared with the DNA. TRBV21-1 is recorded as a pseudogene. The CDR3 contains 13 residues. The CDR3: CASGGQTNQPQHF. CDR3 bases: TGTGCCAGCGGCGGACAGACGAATCAGCCCCAGCATTTT.

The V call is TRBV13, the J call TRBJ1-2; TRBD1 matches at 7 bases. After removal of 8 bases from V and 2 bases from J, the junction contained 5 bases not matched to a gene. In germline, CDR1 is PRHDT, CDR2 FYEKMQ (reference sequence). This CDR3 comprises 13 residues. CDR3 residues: CASGRQGNYGYTF. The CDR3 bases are TGTGCCAGCGGACGACAGGGAAACTATGGCTACACCTTC.

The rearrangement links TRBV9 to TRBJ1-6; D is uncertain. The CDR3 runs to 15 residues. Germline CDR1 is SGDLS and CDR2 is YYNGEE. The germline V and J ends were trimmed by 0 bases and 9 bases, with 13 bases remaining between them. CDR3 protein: CASSVDLGVASPLHF. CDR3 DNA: TGTGCCAGCAGCGTAGATCTGGGAGTGGCTTCACCCCTCCACTTT.

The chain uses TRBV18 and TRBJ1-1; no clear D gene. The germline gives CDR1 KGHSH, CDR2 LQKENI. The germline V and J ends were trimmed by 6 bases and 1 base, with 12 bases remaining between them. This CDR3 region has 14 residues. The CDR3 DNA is TGTGCCAGCTCCCCGGATCAGGAGAACACTGAAGCTTTCTTT. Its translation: CASSPDQENTEAFF. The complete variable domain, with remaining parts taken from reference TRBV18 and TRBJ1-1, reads NAGVMQNPRHLVRRRGQEARLRCSPMKGHSHVYWYRQLPEEGLKFMVYLQKENIIDESGMPKERFSAEFPKEGPSILRIQQVVRGDSAAYFCASSPDQENTEAFFGQGTRLTVV.

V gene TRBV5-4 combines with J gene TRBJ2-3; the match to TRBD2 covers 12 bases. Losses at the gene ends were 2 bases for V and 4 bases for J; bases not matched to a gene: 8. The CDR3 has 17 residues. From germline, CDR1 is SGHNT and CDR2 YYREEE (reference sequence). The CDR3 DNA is TGTGCCAGCAGCTTCCACCTAGCGGGAGGGCCCTCAGATACGCAGTATTTT. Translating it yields CASSFHLAGGPSDTQYF.

CDR3 in DNA: TGTGCCAGCAGGGGGCCGAGCTCTGGAAACACCATATATTTT. This codes for CASRGPSSGNTIYF. The chain couples TRBV6-5 to TRBJ1-3, with D possibly TRBD1 on 5 matching bases. Germline CDR1 MNHEY, CDR2 SVGAGI. The V end lost 6 bases, the J end lost 0 bases, and 9 bases lay between the germline ends. CDR3 length equals 14 residues.

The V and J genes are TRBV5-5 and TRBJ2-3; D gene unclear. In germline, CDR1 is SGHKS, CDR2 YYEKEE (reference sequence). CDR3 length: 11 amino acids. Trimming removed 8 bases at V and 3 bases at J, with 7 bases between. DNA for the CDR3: TGTGCCAGTTTTAATACAGATACGCAGTATTTT. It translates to CASFNTDTQYF.

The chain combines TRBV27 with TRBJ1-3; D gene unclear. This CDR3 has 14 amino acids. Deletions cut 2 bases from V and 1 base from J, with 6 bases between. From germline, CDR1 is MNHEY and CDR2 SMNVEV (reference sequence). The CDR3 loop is CASSLVASGNTIYF. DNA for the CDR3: TGTGCCAGCAGTTTAGTGGCTTCTGGAAACACCATATATTTT.